This TCR beta chain was sequenced for a study of post-analysis software for immune sequencing data (dated by TCRdb to 2013 to 2016). With respect to the entire study: The recorded disease courses included relapsing-remitting, secondary progressive and progressive-relapsing multiple sclerosis, and some patients had no subtype annotation. Patient repertoires were compared against 10 to 12 previously published healthy control repertoires from donors aged 6 to 25 years. A subset of samples was prepared in parallel using single-end sample barcoding, then pooled and co-amplified after Illumina adapter ligation.

The library relied on PCR. The sequencing machine was an Illumina HiSeq 2500. To reduce PCR and sequencing biases, unique molecular identifiers were incorporated into the TCR beta cDNA libraries. Roughly 0.5 million cDNA molecules were obtained per 1 to 10 million input T cells, so each molecule approximated one T cell. The patient libraries were prepared and sequenced with the same protocol used for the earlier healthy control dataset. Samples belonging to the same batch were prepared together, multiplexed and sequenced on a shared HiSeq lane. Processing in the source paper ran as follows. Raw barcoded reads were processed with MIGEC, and single-read molecular identifier groups were discarded before consensus assembly and CDR3 extraction. Clonotype tables were post-analysed with VDJtools, and diversity was normalized by down-sampling all datasets to the smallest sample size. In repertoire overlap clustering, CDR3 amino acid sequences, but not nucleotide sequences, were matched to correct batch-related cross-sample contamination. The public reads were reanalyzed by TCRdb: fastp trimming at Q25, MiXCR alignment, in-frame beta chains only. Every distinct CDR3 protein forms one entry, paired with its most common genes and DNA. Clone size and V and J calls follow TCRdb, not the original study. The sample table shows roughly 400,000 distinct CDR3 sequences, and more than 30% are seen once. Jointly, the top ten make up 6.5% to 8% of the sample.

There are 15 amino acids in the CDR3, from cysteine to phenylalanine inclusive. CDR3 DNA only is kept here, 45 bases in frame from base 1. Germline trimming amounts to 0 bases on V and 2 bases on J, with 2 as the count of junction bases outside the gene matches. From the germline V gene, CDR1 is MNHEY and CDR2 is SVGAGI. What the authors observed across the whole study: Direct clustering with F measure showed strong co-clustering of samples prepared in the same batch, prompting a batch-effect correction. The multiple sclerosis patient group was slightly younger than the control group. Significantly higher frequencies in patients than in controls were found for a few TRBV segments, including TRBV5-6, TRBV5-1 and TRBV20-1. Compared with controls, multiple sclerosis patients had significantly lower normalized Chao1 diversity, a finding suggesting substantial peripheral T-cell clonal expansion.

To demonstrate the VDJtools post-analysis software, the study profiled TCR beta repertoires from the peripheral blood of 13 young patients with multiple sclerosis. The patients with multiple sclerosis were children and adolescents between roughly 6 and 15 years of age. There are a few counts of this clonotype. It lacks a known antigen. Base qualities are not provided; no much larger clone lies one nucleotide away. The chain is made from TRBV6-5 and TRBJ2-3, and TRBD1 matches 7 of the central bases. The specimen was blood. The sequence was obtained from a girl aged 2-10 years with multiple sclerosis. The CDR3 sequence is CASSYSRGLTDTQYF. The nucleotide sequence reads as follows: TGTGCCAGCAGTTACTCGAGGGGGCTCACAGATACGCAGTATTTT.